A selection of T cell receptor beta chains follows, all from one sample in a study of blood T cells in healthy people across ages. TCRdb independently ran MiXCR on the 5' RACE reads; one entry per CDR3 protein. Seen here are about 1,600,000 distinct CDR3 sequences, about 43% observed once, and the top ten hold 7% to 9.5%. Sequenced: blood. All receptors come from a woman aged 18-29 years in good health. The CDR3 runs from the conserved cysteine through the conserved F or W. D genes are given only for firm matches. Clone size, where shown, is once, few, many, or a class for clones that have expanded.

TRBV2,TRBJ2-1,TRBD2,.,CGGTKPYNEQFF,TGTGGGGGGACTAAACCGTACAATGAGCAGTTCTTC
TRBV18,TRBJ1-2,.,.,CASSPPTSYGYTF,TGTGCCAGCTCACCACCGACAAGCTATGGCTACACCTTC
TRBV12-3/TRBV12-4,TRBJ1-5,TRBD1,few,CASSTQWTGLGQPQHF,TGTGCCAGCAGCACACAATGGACAGGGCTAGGGCAGCCCCAGCATTTT
TRBV4-1,TRBJ1-2,TRBD1,.,CASSQDLKGADYGYTF,TGCGCCAGCAGCCAAGATCTTAAGGGGGCTGACTATGGCTACACCTTC
TRBV29-1,TRBJ2-3,.,few,CSVLMGTGTQYF,TGCAGCGTTCTAATGGGAACAGGGACGCAGTATTTT
TRBV9,TRBJ2-7,.,.,CASSVNTGSYEQYF,TGTGCCAGCAGCGTAAATACGGGCTCCTACGAGCAGTACTTC
TRBV5-1,TRBJ2-3,.,few,CASSEGGPTDTQYF,TGCGCCAGCAGCGAAGGAGGGCCCACAGATACGCAGTATTTT
TRBV9,TRBJ2-1,TRBD2,.,CASSVGTSGENEQFF,TGTGCCAGCAGCGTCGGGACTAGCGGGGAAAATGAGCAGTTCTTC
TRBV9,TRBJ2-5,.,.,CASSVGGRGVQETQYF,TGTGCCAGCAGCGTAGGAGGGCGGGGAGTACAAGAGACCCAGTACTTC
TRBV3-1,TRBJ1-5,.,.,CASSQQSGVSNQPQHF,TGTGCCAGCAGCCAACAGTCAGGGGTCAGCAATCAGCCCCAGCATTTT
TRBV5-1,TRBJ2-1,TRBD1,.,CASRSGQGSDEQFF,TGCGCCAGCAGGTCGGGACAGGGTAGTGATGAGCAGTTCTTC
TRBV28,TRBJ1-2,TRBD1,.,CVITTLGQGASYGYTF,TGTGTCATCACTACACTGGGACAGGGAGCATCTTATGGCTACACCTTC
TRBV6-6,TRBJ1-5,TRBD1,.,CASSKDPSRGNQPQHF,TGTGCCAGCAGTAAGGACCCCAGCAGGGGGAATCAGCCCCAGCATTTT
TRBV12-3/TRBV12-4,TRBJ1-1,TRBD1,few,CASSFGTNRGPPEAFF,TGTGCCAGCAGTTTTGGGACGAACAGGGGGCCTCCTGAAGCTTTCTTT
TRBV5-1,TRBJ2-1,.,few,CASSWAGQSYNEQFF,TGCGCCAGCAGCTGGGCGGGACAGAGCTACAATGAGCAGTTCTTC
TRBV7-2,TRBJ2-1,.,many,CASRPKRTYNEQFF,TGTGCCAGCCGACCAAAGCGGACCTACAATGAGCAGTTCTTC
TRBV7-8,TRBJ2-3,.,.,CASSSRATAYPVSATQYF,TGTGCCAGCAGCTCACGAGCGACTGCCTACCCTGTATCCGCGACGCAGTATTTT
TRBV6-1,TRBJ2-1,.,.,CASSEGGTPYNEQFF,TGTGCCAGCAGTGAAGGTGGGACTCCCTACAATGAGCAGTTCTTC
TRBV28,TRBJ2-7,.,.,CASSRQAGYEQYF,TGTGCCAGCAGCCGACAGGCCGGGTACGAGCAGTACTTC
TRBV20-1,TRBJ2-1,TRBD2,.,CSARDTGTSGGLSYNEQFF,TGCAGTGCTAGAGACACGGGGACTAGCGGGGGCCTCTCCTACAATGAGCAGTTCTTC
TRBV6-2/TRBV6-3,TRBJ1-2,.,.,CASPGTNYGYTF,TGTGCCAGCCCCGGAACTAACTATGGCTACACCTTC
TRBV21-1,TRBJ2-3,.,.,CASSKARDTRYF,TGTGCCAGCAGCAAAGCGAGGGATACGCGGTATTTT
TRBV5-5,TRBJ2-7,TRBD2,few,CASSLNRGLAGAYEQYF,TGTGCCAGCAGCTTGAATCGGGGACTAGCGGGAGCTTACGAGCAGTACTTC
TRBV11-2,TRBJ1-2,.,few,CASSLDRMGNYGYTF,TGTGCCAGCAGCTTAGATCGGATGGGTAACTATGGCTACACCTTC
TRBV9,TRBJ1-2,.,.,CASSPSPDSRHGHTF,TGTGCCAGCAGCCCCAGTCCGGACAGTCGACATGGCCACACCTTC
TRBV5-1,TRBJ2-3,.,many,CASSLGNTDTQYF,TGTGCCAGCAGCTTAGGCAACACAGATACGCAGTATTTT
TRBV30,TRBJ2-3,.,few,CACSPGNTDTQYF,TGTGCCTGTTCTCCAGGGAACACAGATACGCAGTATTTT
TRBV10-3,TRBJ2-7,.,few,CAIGTQDYEQYF,TGTGCCATCGGGACTCAGGACTACGAGCAGTACTTC
TRBV12-3/TRBV12-4,TRBJ1-1,TRBD1,.,CASSVDRGPNTEAFF,TGTGCCAGCAGTGTGGACAGGGGGCCGAACACTGAAGCTTTCTTT
TRBV5-1,TRBJ1-2,TRBD1,.,CASSPDRSIYGYTF,TGCGCCAGCAGCCCGGACAGGTCTATCTATGGCTACACCTTC
TRBV21-1,TRBJ1-2,.,few,CASSKDSARGYTF,TGTGCCAGCAGCAAAGACAGTGCCAGGGGCTACACCTTC
TRBV30,TRBJ1-4,.,once,CAWKGGEKLFF,TGTGCCTGGAAGGGGGGTGAAAAACTGTTTTTT
TRBV7-9,TRBJ2-1,TRBD1,.,CASSPYMDRAVNQQFF,TGTGCCAGCAGCCCCTATATGGACAGGGCTGTTAATCAGCAGTTCTTC
TRBV20-1,TRBJ1-2,.,.,CSARSTPGGNYGYTF,TGCAGTGCTAGATCGACCCCCGGAGGGAACTATGGCTACACCTTC
TRBV4-1,TRBJ2-5,.,few,CASSQEGFLNNEQYF,TGCGCCAGCAGCCAAGAAGGGTTTTTGAACAATGAGCAGTACTTC
TRBV7-2,TRBJ2-1,TRBD2,.,CASSSLAGIYNEQFF,TGTGCCAGCAGCTCACTAGCGGGGATCTACAATGAGCAGTTCTTC
TRBV20-1,TRBJ1-4,.,.,CSASGGGEGDEKLFF,TGCAGTGCTAGCGGCGGGGGCGAGGGGGATGAAAAACTGTTTTTT
TRBV4-1,TRBJ2-2,.,.,CASSQVQAPRGHIGELFF,TGCGCCAGCAGCCAAGTACAAGCACCCCGGGGGCACATCGGGGAGCTGTTTTTT
TRBV20-1,TRBJ1-2,.,.,CSAEEGGGVSYTF,TGCAGTGCTGAAGAGGGCGGGGGAGTAAGCTACACCTTC
TRBV13,TRBJ2-3,TRBD1,few,CASSQGQGWTDTQYF,TGTGCCAGCAGCCAGGGACAGGGCTGGACAGATACGCAGTATTTT
TRBV7-3,TRBJ2-1,TRBD1,.,CASSLPPGDRPARDEQFF,TGTGCCAGCAGCTTACCGCCAGGGGACAGGCCAGCAAGGGATGAGCAGTTCTTC
TRBV2,TRBJ2-5,.,.,CASSEVAEQETQYF,TGTGCCAGCAGTGAGGTAGCGGAACAAGAGACCCAGTACTTC
TRBV20-1,TRBJ2-7,TRBD2,.,CSARIPGLGQYNEQYF,TGCAGTGCTAGGATCCCGGGACTAGGCCAATACAATGAGCAGTACTTC
TRBV25-1,TRBJ1-1,.,few,CASSEIGMNTEAFF,TGTGCCAGCAGTGAAATAGGGATGAACACTGAAGCTTTCTTT
TRBV12-3/TRBV12-4,TRBJ1-5,.,.,CASKGSNQPQHF,TGTGCCAGCAAGGGAAGCAATCAGCCCCAGCATTTT
TRBV4-1,TRBJ2-1,TRBD1,.,CASSQEVLDRSSEQFF,TGCGCCAGCAGCCAAGAGGTTCTGGACAGGTCATCTGAGCAGTTCTTC
TRBV2,TRBJ2-5,.,few,CASTRDRGLQETQYF,TGTGCCAGCACGAGAGACAGAGGCTTACAAGAGACCCAGTACTTC
TRBV12-3/TRBV12-4,TRBJ2-1,TRBD2,.,CASSIGRAEQFF,TGTGCCAGCAGTATCGGGAGGGCCGAGCAGTTCTTC